This T cell receptor (beta chain) was found in a study of early T cells in non-severe SARS-CoV-2 infection. On the study more broadly: Unsorted whole blood bulk RNA was sequenced, with unpaired chains.

Study-wide findings and caveats: Sequences matched to VDJdb favored anti-spike CD8 responses, while private and CD4 specificities were missed.

In the library, individual cDNA molecules carried attached unique molecular identifiers. Each CDR3 protein gets one entry after TCRdb re-called the 5' RACE reads with MiXCR. Of about 60,000 distinct CDR3 sequences in the sample, 9.1% are singletons; the top ten hold roughly 3.2%. About this clonotype: Its target is not known.

The receptor comes from an adult who was a healthcare worker with PCR-confirmed SARS-CoV-2 infection or an uninfected control (not recorded which). The sequencing input was whole blood.

In DNA, the CDR3 is TGCAGTGCTAGACCTGGATTCTTGGCGGGAGTTAGGAACGAGCAGTACTTC. Translating it yields CSARPGFLAGVRNEQYF. V usage is TRBV20-1 and J usage is TRBJ2-7; 7 bases are shared with TRBD2. Germline-derived CDR1 and CDR2 are DFQATT and SNEGSKA (reference sequence). Trimming at V came to 2 bases and at J to 5 bases, leaving 18 bases not matched to a gene. This CDR3 is 17 amino acids long.